This T cell receptor beta chain emerged from a study of shared clonotypes between healthy human individuals. Study-level information: Donor composition was two women and a few men, aged 18 to 49.

The CDR3 sequence is 16 residues long. V was clipped by 4 bases and J by 3 bases, with 16 bases between them. CDR1 and CDR2 from the germline V gene are SGHAT and FQNNGV. Genomic DNA belonging to each subset was distributed in equal measure over several immunoSEQ plates. Profiled with immunoSEQ multiplex PCR; TCRdb holds only in-frame clones, not every one. The table records 450,000 to 650,000 clones, 70% to 80% of them present only once. Specimen: PBMCs. The clonotype comes from a woman aged 35 to 49 in good health. Some clones in this sample may be carry-over from other donors' samples. The V call is TRBV11-2, the J call TRBJ2-1, with D possibly TRBD2 on 5 matching bases. The CDR3: CASSSATGSIYNEQFF. CDR3 bases: TGTGCCAGCAGCTCAGCCACGGGAAGTATCTACAATGAGCAGTTCTTC.